This T cell receptor beta chain comes out of a study of glioma-infiltrating T cells. With respect to this clonotype: This may stem from a read error, because a much larger clone lies one nucleotide away.

The iRepertoire nested amplicon-rescue multiplex PCR amplified TCR alpha and beta CDR3s from RNA. TCRdb passed the multiplex PCR reads through MiXCR, listing each CDR3 protein once. This table has over 100,000 distinct CDR3 sequences, 25% appearing once. Trimming shortened V by 6 bases and J by 2 bases, and 14 bases separated the two germline ends. CDR1 DFQATT and CDR2 SNEGSKA come from the germline V gene (reference sequence). The CDR3 contains 13 residues. The material sequenced was glioma tissue, nonneoplastic brain tissue, or PBMCs (not recorded which). The sequence was obtained from a human donor with low-grade glioma or glioblastoma, undergoing nonglioma brain surgery, or in good health (not recorded which). V and J are TRBV20-1 and TRBJ2-7, with D possibly called TRBD1 or TRBD2 (5 bases each). The CDR3 reads CSAPRDRAYEQYF. The CDR3 region has the DNA TGCAGTGCCCCGAGGGACCGTGCCTACGAGCAGTACTTC.